This T cell receptor beta chain originates from a study of cytomegalovirus exposure and HLA in healthy donors. Findings of the study overall: For presence/absence analyses, sequencing depth was assumed to be roughly uniform across donors. Later analysis showed most CMV-associated TCR beta chains appearing HLA-restricted. The availability of immune exposure information extended only to CMV serostatus.

This PCR relied on a set of 60 Vbeta primers and 13 Jbeta primers. Per the study methods: Approximately 11 million shared chains were among the approximately 80 million unique TCR beta chains that a later analysis counted. Libraries were prepared by immunoSEQ multiplex PCR; TCRdb keeps only in-frame clonotypes and omits some of them. The DNA gave D and trimming, while V, J and clone size come from that table. Seen here are roughly 100,000 clones, around three quarters observed once, and the top ten hold 4.1%. A remark on this clone: Its antigen is not identified. The same CDR3 also results from other DNA sequences found in this sample.

Specimen: PBMCs. This receptor was taken from a man in his forties or fifties in good health and CMV-seronegative.

The CDR3 sequence: CASSSGGSNQPQHF. The CDR3 region has the DNA TGTGCCAGCAGCTCAGGGGGCAGCAATCAGCCCCAGCATTTT. The V call is TRBV7-9, the J call TRBJ1-5; 8 bases fit TRBD1. With V trimmed by 4 bases and J by 1 base, 0 bases remained unmatched. The germline V gene encodes CDR1 SEHNR and CDR2 FQNEAQ (reference sequence). The CDR3 has 14 residues.